This T cell receptor beta chain was captured by sequencing in a study of blood T cell repertoires in COVID-19. Study-wide background: COVID-19 samples from acute and convalescent phases originated in the United States, Italy and Spain. PBMCs, B-cell-depleted T cells, or T cells were the source of the cDNA or gDNA that made up the material.

Per the authors' pipeline: Estimates of nucleated cell counts were drawn from the amplification of reference gene primers. Some clones are missing from TCRdb's copy, which holds only in-frame ones; the method was immunoSEQ multiplex PCR. V, J and clone size reflect that table, while D and trimming were determined from the DNA. The sample records more than 100,000 clones, about 86% being singletons. V was clipped by 4 bases and J by 8 bases; unmatched bases: 4. The CDR3 is 13 amino acids. Germline loops: CDR1 GTSNPN, CDR2 SVGIG (reference sequence). The chain recombines TRBV30 with TRBJ1-4; 10 bases align to TRBD1. The sample was PBMCs or T cells enriched from blood (not recorded which). This receptor was taken from a man in his forties with acute COVID-19. CDR3 nucleotides: TGTGCCTGGACATGGACAGGGGGAGAAAAACTGTTTTTT. Its protein is CAWTWTGGEKLFF.